This TCR beta chain appears in the sequencing data of a study of T cell responses to AZD1222 COVID-19 vaccine. About the research overall: Researchers grouped second doses given at about 4 or about 12 weeks into one pool.

CDR1 and CDR2 (germline): MNHEY, SMNVEV (reference sequence). V lost 2 bases to trimming and J lost 4 bases, with 8 bases between them. The CDR3 is 13 amino acids. In this sample, this clone turned up once. Other DNA sequences from this sample encode an identical CDR3 as well. Method: immunoSEQ multiplex PCR; TCRdb's copy keeps in-frame clones and lacks some. The data contain 80,000 to 130,000 clones, 85% to 90% of them seen just once; the ten biggest clones take up 2.5% to 4%. This TCR was sampled from an adult in good health. Sample: peripheral blood, taken on day 0 of AZD1222 vaccination. This rearrangement joins TRBV27 to TRBJ1-2; D is undetermined. CDR3 sequence reads: CASSLRGGYGYTF. The CDR3 coding sequence is TGTGCCAGCAGTTTAAGAGGTGGCTATGGCTACACCTTC.